Presented here are 8 T cell receptor beta chains from one specimen sequenced in a study of Ad26.COV2.S vaccination and SARS-CoV-2 variants. Generated by immunoSEQ multiplex PCR, the TCRdb table keeps only in-frame clones and is missing some. The table includes 200,000 to 300,000 clones, around 88% detected once. Regarding treatment: roughly 18 received Ad26.COV2.S at low or high dose, single or two shots; about 5 received placebo; per-sample allocation not given. After the first vaccine or placebo injection, samples were drawn on day 63. The material sequenced was peripheral blood, taken in a trial of Ad26.COV2.S vaccine versus placebo. These receptors were taken from a person between 18 and 59 years old who received the Ad26.COV2.S COVID-19 vaccine or a placebo.

V gene TRBV7-2 combines with J gene TRBJ2-7; D might be TRBD2 (7 bases). V lost 2 bases to trimming and J lost 3 bases, with 20 bases between them. In germline, CDR1 is SGHTA, CDR2 FQGNSA. This CDR3 comprises 17 residues. DNA for the CDR3: TGTGCCAGCAGCTTAAAGTCCGGCGGGGGAGGGGGCTACGAGCAGTACTTC. Its translation: CASSLKSGGGGGYEQYF.

The chain couples TRBV7-6 to TRBJ1-5; D unclear. The germline V gene has CDR1 SGHVS and CDR2 FNYEAQ. CDR3 length: 16 amino acids. V dropped 1 base and J dropped 0 bases, with 10 bases sitting between them. The CDR3 sequence is CASSLGSAHSNQPQHF. Here the CDR3 DNA reads TGTGCCAGCAGCTTAGGGTCAGCGCATAGCAATCAGCCCCAGCATTTT.

J is TRBJ2-5 and V is TRBV11-2; 7 bases fit TRBD2. CDR3 length: 13 residues. J was trimmed by 5 bases and V by 2 bases; bases with no gene match: 2. Germline V gene lookup returns CDR1 SGHAT and CDR2 FQNNGV. The CDR3 spells CASSLNGRETQYF. CDR3 coding DNA: TGTGCCAGCAGCTTAAACGGGAGGGAGACCCAGTACTTC.

The chain recombines TRBV11-2 with TRBJ2-7, with 7 positions matching TRBD2. This CDR3 is built from 16 residues. The germline CDR1 and CDR2 sequences are SGHAT and FQNNGV. J lost 2 bases, V lost 5 bases, and 12 bases had no gene match. CDR3 in DNA: TGTGCCAGCAGCCGGTCTAGCGGATATTTAACCTACGAGCAGTACGTC. As protein: CASSRSSGYLTYEQYV.

The chain links TRBV2 to TRBJ2-7; no firm D call. The CDR3 is 11 amino acids. Germline V gives CDR1 SNHLY, CDR2 FYNNEI. V was shortened by 1 base and J by 3 bases, with 1 base between the two germline ends. This CDR3 is CASSEDYEQYF. The CDR3 DNA sequence: TGTGCCAGCAGTGAAGACTACGAGCAGTACTTC.

This chain connects TRBV19 to TRBJ2-1, with 11 bases that match TRBD2. Germline lookup yields CDR1 LNHDA and CDR2 SQIVND (reference sequence). The CDR3 spans 15 residues. Trimming cost V 4 bases and J 6 bases; bases outside gene matches: 5. The CDR3 here is CASSTGTSGANEQFF. As DNA, the CDR3 is TGTGCCAGTAGTACCGGGACTAGCGGCGCCAATGAGCAGTTCTTC.

This clone has a single count. The chain couples TRBV4-2 to TRBJ2-3; TRBD2 matches at 8 bases. Germline V CDR1 and CDR2: LGHNA, YNFKEQ. J gave up 4 bases and V 1 base, and 7 bases lay outside the gene matches. The CDR3 has 16 residues. CDR3 DNA sequence: TGTGCCAGCAGCCAAGGTGGGACTAGGATCGCAGATACGCAGTATTTT. Protein sequence: CASSQGGTRIADTQYF.

The genes are TRBV7-9 and TRBJ2-3, with D maybe TRBD2 (5 bases). Trimming removed 6 bases from V and 0 bases from J, with 22 bases in between. There are 18 residues in the CDR3. Germline V gives CDR1 SEHNR, CDR2 FQNEAQ (reference sequence). This CDR3 is CASRRGQHLSSSTDTQYF. The CDR3 DNA sequence: TGTGCCAGCAGGAGAGGGCAGCACCTTTCGTCTAGCACAGATACGCAGTATTTT.